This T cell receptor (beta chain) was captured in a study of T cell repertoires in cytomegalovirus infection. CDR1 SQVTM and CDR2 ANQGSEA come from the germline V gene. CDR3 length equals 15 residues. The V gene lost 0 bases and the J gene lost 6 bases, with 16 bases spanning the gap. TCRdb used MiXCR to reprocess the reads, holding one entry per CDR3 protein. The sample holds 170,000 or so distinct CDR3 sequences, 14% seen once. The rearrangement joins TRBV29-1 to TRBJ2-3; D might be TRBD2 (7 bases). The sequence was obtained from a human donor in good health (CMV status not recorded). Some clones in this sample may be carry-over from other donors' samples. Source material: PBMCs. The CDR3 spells CSVEEGRGGLDTQYF. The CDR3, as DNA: TGCAGCGTTGAAGAGGGACGCGGGGGCCTGGATACGCAGTATTTT.